These 11 T cell receptor beta chains share one sample of origin, sequenced in a study of cytomegalovirus exposure and HLA in healthy donors (dated by TCRdb to about 2017). Receptor amplification or capture employed the immunoSEQ multiplex PCR assay. For the multiplex PCR, a mixture combining 60 forward primers for TCR Vbeta segments and 13 reverse primers for TCR Jbeta segments was used. TCRdb holds this immuneACCESS table with in-frame rearrangements only. Some clones are missing; in checked studies, unresolved V genes explain under half, and the rest has no known cause. The sample includes roughly 99,000 clones, with under 85% observed a single time. The top ten constitute approximately 4.2% of the sample. Sample: PBMCs. All receptors come from a male donor in good health and CMV-seronegative.

The chain links TRBV6-1 to TRBJ2-7; possibly TRBD2 for D (5 bases). Per germline, CDR1 MNHNS and CDR2 SASEGT. The CDR3 is 14 amino acids. V was pared by 8 bases and J by 1 base, with 15 bases between. CDR3 loop: CASSGLGGSYEQYF. In nucleotides, the CDR3 is TGTGCCAGCTCCGGGCTTGGCGGGTCCTACGAGCAGTACTTC.

The chain combines TRBV9 with TRBJ2-2; unclear D gene. V lost 1 base and J lost 4, with 5 bases in between. The CDR3 runs 13 residues. Germline assignment: CDR1 SGDLS and CDR2 YYNGEE. CDR3 in DNA: TGTGCCAGCAGCGTATTCGTCACCGGGGAGCTGTTTTTT. Amino acid sequence: CASSVFVTGELFF.

The rearrangement uses TRBV7-2 and TRBJ2-7, with TRBD1 matching 7 bases. V shed 1 base and J 0 bases; nucleotides not matched to a gene: 3. This CDR3 spans 15 amino acids. Germline V CDR1 and CDR2: SGHTA, FQGNSA. The CDR3 sequence: CASSLGQGVSYEQYF. CDR3 nucleotide sequence: TGTGCCAGCAGCTTAGGGCAGGGGGTCTCCTACGAGCAGTACTTC.

The chain employs TRBV7-2 and TRBJ2-1; TRBD1 aligns across 10 bases. The CDR3 consists of 15 residues. The junction had 9 bases not matched to a gene; V was cut back by 4 bases and J by 9 bases. Germline values: CDR1 SGHTA, CDR2 FQGNSA. The CDR3 is CASSSDRGAHLEQFF. The CDR3 DNA follows: TGTGCCAGCAGCTCGGACAGGGGGGCTCATCTTGAGCAGTTCTTC. Together with reference TRBV7-2 and TRBJ2-1, the CDR3 gives the full variable domain: GAGVSQSPSNKVTEKGKDVELRCDPISGHTALYWYRQSLGQGLEFLIYFQGNSAPDKSGLPSDRFSAERTGGSVSTLTIQRTQQEDSAVYLCASSSDRGAHLEQFFGPGTRLTVL.

The genes are TRBV25-1 and TRBJ2-2; D possibly corresponds to TRBD1 (5 bases). Trimming took off 4 bases at V and 0 bases at J, with 9 bases between the two ends. The CDR3 is made up of 15 amino acids. The germline V gene encodes CDR1 MGHDK and CDR2 SYGVNS. The CDR3 DNA reads as TGTGCCAGCAGTGCGTGGACATCGAACACCGGGGAGCTGTTTTTT. This encodes CASSAWTSNTGELFF. Full variable domain (missing parts from reference TRBV25-1 and TRBJ2-2): EADIYQTPRYLVIGTGKKITLECSQTMGHDKMYWYQQDPGMELHLIHYSYGVNSTEKGDLSSESTVSRIRTEHFPLTLESARPSHTSQYLCASSAWTSNTGELFFGEGSRLTVL.

This rearrangement joins TRBV5-1 to TRBJ2-5; weak D call: TRBD2 (5 bases). Germline V lookup: CDR1 SGHRS, CDR2 YFSETQ. This CDR3 is built from 11 residues. Deletions cut 7 bases from V and 6 bases from J, with 10 bases between. The CDR3 spells CASASGKTQYF. In DNA, the CDR3 is TGCGCCAGCGCCTCCGGGAAGACCCAGTACTTC.

V is TRBV5-1 and J is TRBJ2-3, with 14 bases that match TRBD2. The CDR3 has 16 amino acids. Germline loops: CDR1 SGHRS, CDR2 YFSETQ. The V segment lost 4 bases and the J segment 5 bases; nucleotides outside the gene matches: 6. The DNA for the CDR3 is TGCGCCAGCAGCCCAGGGACTAGCGGGAGCGGAGATACGCAGTATTTT. It codes for CASSPGTSGSGDTQYF.

The rearrangement links TRBV11-2 to TRBJ2-7; TRBD1 might be the D (5 bases). CDR1 and CDR2 (germline): SGHAT, FQNNGV. This CDR3 has 14 amino acids. The germline V and J ends were trimmed by 5 bases and 4 bases, with 15 bases remaining between them. The CDR3: CASSQIMGQYEQYF. The CDR3 DNA reads TGTGCCAGCAGCCAAATAATGGGGCAATACGAGCAGTACTTC. The full variable domain, rest sourced from reference TRBV11-2 and TRBJ2-7, is EAGVAQSPRYKIIEKRQSVAFWCNPISGHATLYWYQQILGQGPKLLIQFQNNGVVDDSQLPKDRFSAERLKGVDSTLKIQPAKLEDSAVYLCASSQIMGQYEQYFGPGTRLTVT.

The rearrangement joins TRBV7-6 to TRBJ2-3; a possible D gene is TRBD2 (6 bases). The V end lost 3 bases, the J end lost 0 bases, and 10 bases lay between the germline ends. Germline loops: CDR1 SGHVS, CDR2 FNYEAQ. CDR3 length: 15 residues. The CDR3 region is CASSFGGYSTDTQYF. Written as DNA, the CDR3 is TGTGCCAGCAGCTTCGGAGGGTACAGCACAGATACGCAGTATTTT.

This clone came up once. V usage is TRBV7-9 and J usage is TRBJ2-2; D unresolved. The CDR3 runs 17 residues. V lost 6 bases and J 0 bases, leaving 17 bases between the germline ends. Germline assignment: CDR1 SEHNR and CDR2 FQNEAQ (reference sequence). In DNA form, the CDR3 reads TGTGCCAGCAGTAGTACGGTTTTGTCCGCGAACACCGGGGAGCTGTTTTTT. It specifies CASSSTVLSANTGELFF.

The gene calls are TRBV27 and TRBJ2-3; no definite D call. V was shortened by 4 bases and J by 4 bases, with 18 bases between the two germline ends. CDR1 MNHEY and CDR2 SMNVEV come from the germline V gene (reference sequence). The CDR3 has 16 residues. The chain's CDR3 is CASSWRRGTKPDTQYF. In nucleotides, the CDR3 is TGTGCCAGCAGTTGGCGCCGAGGTACAAAACCAGATACGCAGTATTTT.